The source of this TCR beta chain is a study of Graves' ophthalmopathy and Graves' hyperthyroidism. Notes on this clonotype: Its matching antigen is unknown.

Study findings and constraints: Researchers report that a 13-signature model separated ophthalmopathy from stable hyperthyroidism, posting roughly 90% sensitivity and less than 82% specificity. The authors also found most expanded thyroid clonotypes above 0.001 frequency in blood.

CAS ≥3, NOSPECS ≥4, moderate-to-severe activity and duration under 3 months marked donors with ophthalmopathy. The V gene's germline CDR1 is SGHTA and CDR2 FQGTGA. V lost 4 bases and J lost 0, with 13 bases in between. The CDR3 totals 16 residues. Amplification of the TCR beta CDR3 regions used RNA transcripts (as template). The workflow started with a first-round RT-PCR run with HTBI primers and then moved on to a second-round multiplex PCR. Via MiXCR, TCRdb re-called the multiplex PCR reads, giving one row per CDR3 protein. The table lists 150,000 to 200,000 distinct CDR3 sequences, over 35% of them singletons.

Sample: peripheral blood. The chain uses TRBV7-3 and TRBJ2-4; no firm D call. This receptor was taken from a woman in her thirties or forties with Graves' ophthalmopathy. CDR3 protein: CASSSWDGVAKNIQYF. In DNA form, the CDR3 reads TGTGCCAGCAGCTCATGGGATGGAGTAGCCAAAAACATTCAGTACTTC.